Listed here are 7 T cell receptor beta chains from one sample, sequenced in a study of blood T cell repertoires in COVID-19. Sequencing was performed with immunoSEQ multiplex PCR; in TCRdb, only in-frame clones are kept and a portion is missing. The sample holds more than 200,000 clones; around nine tenths are singletons and the top ten take 5.2%. The sequencing sample was made of peripheral blood. The receptors were gathered from a woman aged 55-70 years with COVID-19, enrolled during active disease.

The chain uses TRBV9 and TRBJ2-2; 11 bases are shared with TRBD2. This CDR3 is built from 16 residues. Germline lookup yields CDR1 SGDLS and CDR2 YYNGEE. With V trimmed by 3 bases and J by 6 bases, 7 bases remained unmatched. CDR3 sequence (DNA): TGTGCCAGCAGCGCCTATAGCGGGAGGGCCTCCGGGGAGCTGTTTTTT. Encoded protein: CASSAYSGRASGELFF.

This chain uses TRBV28 with TRBJ2-3; TRBD1 matches at 9 bases. Germline trimming cut 5 bases from V and 2 bases from J; bases unmatched to any gene: 8. Germline loops: CDR1 MDHEN, CDR2 SYDVKM. This CDR3 contains 16 residues. The DNA of the CDR3 is TGTGCCAGCAGTCCTTTAAGGGACAGGGCCACAGATACGCAGTATTTT. This codes for CASSPLRDRATDTQYF.

The J gene is TRBJ2-6, the V gene TRBV24-1; D is unresolved. V lost 1 base and J 2 bases, leaving 5 bases between the germline ends. Germline loops: CDR1 KGHDR, CDR2 SFDVKD. This CDR3 contains 15 residues. The CDR3 bases are TGTGCCACCAGTGATTTTAGAGCTGGGGCCAACGTCCTGACTTTC. Translating it yields CATSDFRAGANVLTF.

The chain recombines TRBV27 with TRBJ2-5; D may be TRBD2 (5 bases). CDR3 length: 14 amino acids. V dropped 3 bases and J dropped 3 bases, with 11 bases sitting between them. Germline V gene lookup returns CDR1 MNHEY and CDR2 SMNVEV (reference sequence). The CDR3 DNA reads as TGTGCCAGCAGTTTCCGGGGTTGGGAAGAGACCCAGTACTTC. Its translation is CASSFRGWEETQYF.

This chain uses TRBV11-2 with TRBJ1-1; D unclear. This CDR3 region has 13 residues. From germline, CDR1 is SGHAT and CDR2 FQNNGV. Trimming left V 2 bases short and J 1 base short, with 5 bases between. This CDR3 is CASSLIENTEAFF. The DNA for the CDR3 is TGTGCCAGCAGCTTAATAGAGAACACTGAAGCTTTCTTT. Using reference TRBV11-2 and TRBJ1-1 for the parts outside the CDR3, the full variable domain is EAGVAQSPRYKIIEKRQSVAFWCNPISGHATLYWYQQILGQGPKLLIQFQNNGVVDDSQLPKDRFSAERLKGVDSTLKIQPAKLEDSAVYLCASSLIENTEAFFGQGTRLTVV.

This sequence joins TRBV11-2 and TRBJ2-7; 7 bases map to TRBD2. This CDR3 has 16 residues. Trimming removed 5 bases from V and 0 bases from J; junction bases left unmatched: 10. Germline CDR1 is SGHAT and CDR2 is FQNNGV. This CDR3 is CASSRNAAGYSYEQYF. Here the CDR3 DNA reads TGTGCCAGCAGCCGAAACGCAGCGGGGTACTCCTACGAGCAGTACTTC. The complete variable domain, with remaining parts taken from reference TRBV11-2 and TRBJ2-7, reads EAGVAQSPRYKIIEKRQSVAFWCNPISGHATLYWYQQILGQGPKLLIQFQNNGVVDDSQLPKDRFSAERLKGVDSTLKIQPAKLEDSAVYLCASSRNAAGYSYEQYFGPGTRLTVT.

This clone was picked up one time. Written as DNA, the CDR3 is TGTGCCAGCAGTCCAACCGGGCGGGATCCCCTTTCCTACGAGCAGTACTTC. Translating it yields CASSPTGRDPLSYEQYF. The chain employs TRBV6-9 and TRBJ2-7; a possible D gene is TRBD2 (6 bases). Germline assignment: CDR1 MNHGY and CDR2 SVAAGI. The CDR3 runs to 17 residues. V lost 5 bases to trimming and J lost 1 base, with 21 bases between them.